Presented here are 29 T cell receptor beta chains from one specimen sequenced in a study of CD8 T cells in Susac syndrome. Reverse transcription of about 0.45 to 1 ug RNA was carried out with random hexamers. TCRdb re-called the immunoSEQ multiplex PCR reads through MiXCR, storing one row per CDR3 protein. Counted here are approximately 100,000 distinct CDR3 sequences, less than 95% occurring once; the ten biggest clones make up roughly 0.12%. Sequencing used CD8+ T cells from PBMCs. Receptor source: a human donor in good health.

The chain couples TRBV6-1 to TRBJ2-1; 9 positions match TRBD2. The CDR3 runs to 15 residues. CDR1 and CDR2 from the germline V gene are MNHNS and SASEGT. Losses at the gene ends were 4 bases for V and 0 bases for J; bases not matched to a gene: 1. The DNA for the CDR3 is TGTGCCAGCAGTGGTAGCGGGAGCTCCTACAATGAGCAGTTCTTC. This translates into CASSGSGSSYNEQFF.

This clonotype was seen once. The CDR3, as DNA: TGTGCCAGCATCGGCGGCAGGAGTCGGAAGCCCCAGCATTTT. Protein sequence: CASIGGRSRKPQHF. The rearrangement links TRBV28 to TRBJ1-5, with unresolved D. The germline CDR1 and CDR2 sequences are MDHEN and SYDVKM. Trimming stripped 7 bases from V and 8 bases from J, with 18 bases between. The CDR3 loop spans 14 amino acids. Full variable domain (missing parts from reference TRBV28 and TRBJ1-5): DVKVTQSSRYLVKRTGEKVFLECVQDMDHENMFWYRQDPGLGLRLIYFSYDVKMKEKGDIPEGYSVSREKKERFSLILESASTNQTSMYLCASIGGRSRKPQHFGDGTRLSIL.

The chain uses TRBV6-6 and TRBJ1-3; possibly TRBD1 for D (5 bases). Germline V gene lookup returns CDR1 MNHNY and CDR2 SVGAGI (reference sequence). The CDR3 runs 16 residues. V lost 5 bases, J lost 0 bases, and 14 bases lay in between. CDR3 coding DNA: TGTGCCAGCAGTCCCCCTCGAAGGGGCTCTGGAAACACCATATATTTT. Protein product: CASSPPRRGSGNTIYF.

V gene TRBV14 combines with J gene TRBJ2-3; 9 bases align to TRBD2. V lost 3 bases to trimming and J lost 3 bases; unmatched junction nucleotides: 4. The CDR3 is 15 amino acids. Germline CDR1 and CDR2: SGHDN and FVKESK. The CDR3 loop reads CASSHRSGGTDTQYF. DNA for the CDR3: TGTGCCAGCAGCCACCGTAGCGGGGGAACAGATACGCAGTATTTT.

V is TRBV20-1 and J is TRBJ2-5, with D possibly matching TRBD1 (5 bases). V lost 1 base, J lost 4 bases, and 10 bases lay in between. Per germline, CDR1 DFQATT and CDR2 SNEGSKA (reference sequence). The CDR3 totals 13 residues. The CDR3 loop reads CSARGAGLETQYF. DNA of the CDR3: TGCAGTGCTAGAGGCGCAGGGTTAGAGACCCAGTACTTC.

The chain recombines TRBV29-1 with TRBJ2-4; D is possibly TRBD2 (5 bases). Per the germline V gene, CDR1 is SQVTM and CDR2 is ANQGSEA. V was pared by 1 base and J by 5 bases, with 6 bases between. CDR3 size: 12 residues. The CDR3 is CSVEGGENIQYF. The CDR3 bases are TGCAGCGTTGAAGGGGGAGAAAACATTCAGTACTTC.

The rearrangement links TRBV20-1 to TRBJ2-1, with a weak D call TRBD2 (5 bases). CDR3 length: 14 residues. Germline V lookup: CDR1 DFQATT, CDR2 SNEGSKA (reference sequence). V was clipped by 2 bases and J by 5 bases, with 13 bases between them. As DNA, the CDR3 is TGCAGTGCTAGACAAGCGGCCATGGACAATGAGCAGTTCTTC. As protein: CSARQAAMDNEQFF.

This clonotype was counted a few times. This chain connects TRBV19 to TRBJ2-7, with D perhaps TRBD2 (6 bases). Trimming stripped 3 bases from V and 3 bases from J, with 9 bases between. Germline CDR1 is LNHDA and CDR2 is SQIVND (reference sequence). This CDR3 spans 13 amino acids. The CDR3 DNA is TGTGCCAGTAGTATGACTAGTGGCTACGAGCAGTACTTC. It translates to CASSMTSGYEQYF.

V and J are TRBV7-8 and TRBJ1-5, with D possibly TRBD1 on 6 matching bases. Germline assignment: CDR1 SGHVS and CDR2 FQNEAQ. Trimming left V 5 bases short and J 1 base short, with 9 bases between. The CDR3 consists of 14 residues. The CDR3 DNA reads TGTGCCAGCAGCCAAGGACAGAGCAATCAGCCCCAGCATTTT. This translates into CASSQGQSNQPQHF.

This chain uses TRBV9 with TRBJ1-5, with D tentatively TRBD1 (6 bases). CDR1 is SGDLS, CDR2 YYNGEE, per germline. V lost 3 bases to trimming and J lost 5 bases, with 12 bases between them. The length of the CDR3 is 14 residues. CDR3 bases: TGTGCCAGCAGCGGACACAGGGCGGATCAGCCCCAGCATTTT. Its translation: CASSGHRADQPQHF.

The DNA for the CDR3 is TGTGCCAGCAGCTTAGTAACTCGAGAGCAGTTCTTC. Its translation is CASSLVTREQFF. V and J are TRBV7-6 and TRBJ2-1; D unclear. There are 12 residues in the CDR3. Trimming removed 1 base from V and 10 bases from J, with 8 bases in between. The germline V gene encodes CDR1 SGHVS and CDR2 FNYEAQ.

The rearrangement links TRBV3-1 to TRBJ1-2; D unclear. The CDR3 is made up of 11 amino acids. Trimming removed 3 bases at V and 8 bases at J, with 7 bases between. The germline V gene encodes CDR1 LGHDT and CDR2 YNNKEL (reference sequence). CDR3 nucleotides: TGTGCCAGCAGCCAGGAAAGAGGCTACACCTTC. This encodes CASSQERGYTF.

This chain links TRBV13 with TRBJ2-7, with TRBD1 identical over 9 bases. Germline CDR1 reads PRHDT; CDR2 reads FYEKMQ (reference sequence). This CDR3 has 15 residues. Losses at the gene ends were 4 bases for V and 0 bases for J; bases not matched to a gene: 4. For the CDR3, the DNA is TGTGCCAGCAGCTCCCGGGACAGGGACTCCTACGAGCAGTACTTC. Protein product: CASSSRDRDSYEQYF.

The chain combines TRBV6-6 with TRBJ1-5; a weak D match, TRBD1 (6 bases). The CDR3 sequence is 14 residues long. The V end lost 6 bases, the J end lost 5 bases, and 14 bases lay between the germline ends. Germline V CDR1 and CDR2: MNHNY, SVGAGI (reference sequence). Here the CDR3 DNA reads TGTGCCAGCAGCTGGACAGTCAGCGATCAGCCCCAGCATTTT. Its translation: CASSWTVSDQPQHF.

The chain recombines TRBV6-2 or TRBV6-3 with TRBJ1-1; possible D gene TRBD1, 6 bases. From germline, CDR1 is MNHEY and CDR2 SVGEGT. This CDR3 comprises 15 residues. The ends were cut back, 10 bases at V and 4 bases at J, with 22 bases in the middle. This CDR3 reads CATVTGGGAGTEAFF. CDR3 bases: TGTGCCACCGTTACCGGCGGGGGGGCCGGCACTGAAGCTTTCTTT.

The chain uses TRBV6-2 or TRBV6-3 and TRBJ1-5; D is unresolved. CDR3 size: 17 residues. The germline V gene has CDR1 MNHEY and CDR2 SVGEGT. V dropped 3 bases and J dropped 0 bases, with 15 bases sitting between them. In DNA form, the CDR3 reads TGTGCCAGCAGTTATAGGTTGACGGATGATAGCAATCAGCCCCAGCATTTT. The encoded protein is CASSYRLTDDSNQPQHF.

The V gene is TRBV27, the J gene TRBJ2-7; 9 bases are shared with TRBD2. The junction had 14 bases not matched to a gene; V was cut back by 3 bases and J by 11 bases. CDR1 MNHEY and CDR2 SMNVEV come from the germline V gene (reference sequence). The CDR3 is 15 amino acids. The DNA of the CDR3 is TGTGCCAGCAGTTTTCTAGGGGCGGGAGGGCCCCTGGAGTACTTC. Encoded protein: CASSFLGAGGPLEYF.

The chain recombines TRBV18 with TRBJ2-1, with TRBD2 matching 13 bases. Looked up from germline, CDR1 is KGHSH and CDR2 is LQKENI. The V and J ends lost 3 bases and 5 bases, in that order; junction bases with no gene match: 4. This CDR3 has 16 residues. CDR3 sequence: CASSPPGLAGDNEQFF. In nucleotides, the CDR3 is TGTGCCAGCTCACCCCCCGGACTAGCGGGAGACAATGAGCAGTTCTTC.

As DNA, the CDR3 is TGTGCCAGCAGCTTAGGTCCGGGTGGGAACTATGGCTACACCTTC. Its protein is CASSLGPGGNYGYTF. The rearrangement joins TRBV7-9 to TRBJ1-2; no definite D call. Germline V gives CDR1 SEHNR, CDR2 FQNEAQ (reference sequence). The CDR3 loop spans 15 amino acids. V was cut by 1 base and J by 2 bases, with 11 bases left in between.

J is TRBJ2-7 and V is TRBV4-3, with TRBD1 identical over 7 bases. There are 15 residues in the CDR3. Unmatched junction bases numbered 4, after V lost 1 base and J lost 1 base. Germline V gene lookup returns CDR1 LGHNA and CDR2 YSLEER. The DNA of the CDR3 is TGCGCCAGCAGCCAAGGACAGGGTGAGTCCTACGAGCAGTACTTC. Its translation is CASSQGQGESYEQYF.

This clonotype was observed a single time. This chain uses TRBV9 with TRBJ2-7; D is ambiguous. V dropped 3 bases and J dropped 3 bases, with 19 bases sitting between them. CDR1 SGDLS and CDR2 YYNGEE come from the germline V gene. The CDR3 runs 16 residues. The CDR3 is CASSGSPGRPLYEQYF. The DNA of the CDR3 is TGTGCCAGCAGCGGTAGCCCCGGCAGGCCGCTCTACGAGCAGTACTTC.

The chain has TRBV29-1 and TRBJ2-7, with D perhaps matching TRBD1 (5 bases). Trimming removed 5 bases at V and 4 bases at J, with 15 bases between. Germline V lookup: CDR1 SQVTM, CDR2 ANQGSEA. This CDR3 comprises 13 residues. CDR3 residues: CSVQFQGVYEQYF. The CDR3 DNA follows: TGCAGCGTTCAGTTTCAAGGGGTGTACGAGCAGTACTTC.

In nucleotides, the CDR3 is TGCGCCAGCAGCTTGACGGGGCACACCGGGGAGCTGTTTTTT. This encodes CASSLTGHTGELFF. The chain carries TRBV5-1 and TRBJ2-2; D assignment may be TRBD1 or TRBD2 (5 bases each). V shed 1 base and J shed 3 bases, with 7 bases lying between them. CDR3 size: 14 residues. From germline, CDR1 is SGHRS and CDR2 YFSETQ.

The J gene is TRBJ1-5, the V gene TRBV3-1, with D hard to call. This CDR3 has 15 amino acids. The germline CDR1 and CDR2 sequences are LGHDT and YNNKEL (reference sequence). The germline V and J ends were trimmed by 4 bases and 2 bases, with 12 bases remaining between them. DNA for the CDR3: TGTGCCAGCAGCCCCGCTCTTTACGGCAATCAGCCCCAGCATTTT. This gives the protein CASSPALYGNQPQHF. Full variable domain (rest looked up from reference TRBV3-1 and TRBJ1-5): DTAVSQTPKYLVTQMGNDKSIKCEQNLGHDTMYWYKQDSKKFLKIMFSYNNKELIINETVPNRFSPKSPDKAHLNLHINSLELGDSAVYFCASSPALYGNQPQHFGDGTRLSIL.

This chain uses TRBV6-1 with TRBJ1-6, with D possibly matching TRBD1 (6 bases). V shed 2 bases and J shed 7 bases, with 9 bases lying between them. CDR3 length: 14 residues. Per the germline V gene, CDR1 is MNHNS and CDR2 is SASEGT. The CDR3: CASSELDSNSPLHF. The CDR3 DNA reads TGTGCCAGCAGTGAACTGGACAGCAATTCACCCCTCCACTTT.

This sequence joins TRBV19 and TRBJ2-1, with 9 bases aligning to TRBD2. Germline lookup yields CDR1 LNHDA and CDR2 SQIVND (reference sequence). This CDR3 contains 14 residues. J gave up 6 bases and V 4 bases, and 4 bases lay outside the gene matches. The CDR3: CASSKTSGPNEQFF. The CDR3 nucleotides are TGTGCCAGTAGTAAGACTAGCGGTCCCAATGAGCAGTTCTTC.

The gene calls are TRBV19 and TRBJ2-7; 8 nucleotides line up with TRBD1. Looked up from germline, CDR1 is LNHDA and CDR2 is SQIVND (reference sequence). The CDR3 runs 14 residues. Trimming took 6 bases from V and 0 from J; bases not matched to a gene: 4. The DNA of the CDR3 is TGTGCCAGTAGGACGGACAGGGCCTCCTACGAGCAGTACTTC. Its protein is CASRTDRASYEQYF.

The chain recombines TRBV29-1 with TRBJ1-2; 8 nucleotides line up with TRBD1. This CDR3 has 14 amino acids. The germline gives CDR1 SQVTM, CDR2 ANQGSEA. Losses at the gene ends were 5 bases for V and 1 base for J; bases not matched to a gene: 6. The CDR3 nucleotides read TGCAGCGTTACAGGGGGGGACCTTAACTATGGCTACACCTTC. This gives the protein CSVTGGDLNYGYTF.

V and J are TRBV20-1 and TRBJ2-3, with 11 bases identical to TRBD1. The CDR3 has 14 residues. Germline CDR1 reads DFQATT; CDR2 reads SNEGSKA (reference sequence). V lost 6 bases, J lost 4 bases, and 6 bases stayed unmatched. The CDR3 bases are TGCAGTGCCCGGCGGGACAGGGGGGCAGATACGCAGTATTTT. Translating it yields CSARRDRGADTQYF.